Listed below are T cell receptor beta chains from one sample, sequenced in a study of graft-versus-host responses after intestinal transplantation. No antigen is known for these receptors. Here immunoSEQ multiplex PCR was the method, and the copy in TCRdb shows in-frame clones only, minus some. The table includes some 90,000 clones, approximately 90% detected once. The sequencing here drew on unstimulated CD8+ T cells sorted from spleen or lymph node cells, taken before intestinal transplant. The receptors were sampled from a human donor who received an intestinal transplant. Each CDR3 is given without its conserved first and last residue.

V gene | CDR3 protein
TRBV7-6 | ASSLEAGGLWETQY
TRBV25-1 | ASRSLGDEKLF
TRBV28 | ASSGLAGAFEQY
TRBV2 | ASSESLLFQETQY
TRBV21-1 | ASSANPDRETEAF
TRBV11-1 | ASSLGTSEYQETQY
TRBV6-4 | ASSEGDNSPLH
TRBV5-1 | ASSLGGSDWYEQF
TRBV7-2 | ASSLSGKDEQY
TRBV9 | ASSRYGASGGSSYNEQF
TRBV7-6 | ASSLGYRSRYEQY
TRBV10-2 | ASSGQGQSYNSPLH
TRBV7-9 | AGLGPHGSRFTDTQY
TRBV5-1 | ASSESRVTGELF
TRBV7-3 | ASSSPPGIGRPYEQY
TRBV11-3 | ASSLYGTPKETQY
TRBV11-2 | ASSQLTSSYNEQF
TRBV4-1 | ASSHNRGQQPQH
TRBV28 | ASSPRGAVGYT
TRBV6-7 | ASSYSQGETEAF
TRBV10-3 | AISDLRFSYEQY
TRBV19 | ASSTRTPPEAF
TRBV7-4 | ASSLTGVTYNEQF
TRBV11-2 | ASSSLPAEARYEQY
TRBV27 | ASSLGTGSNQPQH
TRBV7-3 | ASSLIGSGSTDTQY
TRBV10-3 | AISESSGKLTKLNSPLH
TRBV7-9 | ASSGQGDTEAF
TRBV9 | ASSVGLGGRNIQY
TRBV5-5 | ASSLYAFENYGYT
TRBV27 | ASSYQGDNTEAF
TRBV18 | ASSPGNRVGETQY
TRBV7-6 | ASSSTTTSTAYEQY
TRBV11-2 | ASSLESNNEQF
TRBV6-5 | ASSYLGEWDEQY
TRBV5-6 | ASSLEGGSTDTQY
TRBV7-9 | ASSSLLHNYEQY
TRBV7-9 | ASSLAGSGGQETQY
TRBV5-4 | ASITGTSGRFSYEQY
TRBV13 | ASRPQTGSNYGYT
TRBV6-5 | ASSYRGNQPQH
TRBV5-4 | ASSLPSGANYNEQF
TRBV4-1 | ASSQDRGYEQY
TRBV7-9 | ASSTGQGIGEQF
TRBV27 | ASSLLGQDYGYT
TRBV7-3 | ASSLRGDQTEAF